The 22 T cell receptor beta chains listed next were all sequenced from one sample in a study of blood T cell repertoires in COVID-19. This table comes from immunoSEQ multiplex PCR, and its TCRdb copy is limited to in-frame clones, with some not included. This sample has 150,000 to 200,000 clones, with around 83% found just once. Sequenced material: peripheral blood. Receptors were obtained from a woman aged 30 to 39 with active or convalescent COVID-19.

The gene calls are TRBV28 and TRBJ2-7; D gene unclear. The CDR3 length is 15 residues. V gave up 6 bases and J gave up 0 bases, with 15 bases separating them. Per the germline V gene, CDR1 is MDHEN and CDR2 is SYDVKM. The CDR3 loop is CASSPPGPNSYEQYF. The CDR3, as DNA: TGTGCCAGCAGCCCCCCAGGCCCCAACTCCTACGAGCAGTACTTC.

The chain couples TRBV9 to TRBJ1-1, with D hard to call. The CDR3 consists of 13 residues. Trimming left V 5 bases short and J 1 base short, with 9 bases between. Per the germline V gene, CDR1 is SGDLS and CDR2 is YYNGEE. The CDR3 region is CASREIRNTEAFF. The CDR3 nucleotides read TGTGCCAGCAGAGAAATCAGGAACACTGAAGCTTTCTTT. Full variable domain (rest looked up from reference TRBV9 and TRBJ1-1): DSGVTQTPKHLITATGQRVTLRCSPRSGDLSVYWYQQSLDQGLQFLIQYYNGEERAKGNILERFSAQQFPDLHSELNLSSLELGDSALYFCASREIRNTEAFFGQGTRLTVV.

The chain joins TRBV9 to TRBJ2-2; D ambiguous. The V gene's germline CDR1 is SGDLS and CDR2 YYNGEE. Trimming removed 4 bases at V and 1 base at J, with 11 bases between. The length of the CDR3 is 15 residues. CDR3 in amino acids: CASSSSLKNTGELFF. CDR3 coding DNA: TGTGCCAGCAGCTCCTCCCTAAAGAACACCGGGGAGCTGTTTTTT.

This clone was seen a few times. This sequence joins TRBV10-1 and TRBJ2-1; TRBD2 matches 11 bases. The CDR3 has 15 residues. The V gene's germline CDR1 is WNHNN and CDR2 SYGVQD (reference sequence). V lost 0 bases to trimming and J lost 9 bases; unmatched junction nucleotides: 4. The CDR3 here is CASSESVAGGGEQFF. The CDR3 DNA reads TGCGCCAGCAGTGAGTCGGTAGCGGGAGGGGGTGAGCAGTTCTTC.

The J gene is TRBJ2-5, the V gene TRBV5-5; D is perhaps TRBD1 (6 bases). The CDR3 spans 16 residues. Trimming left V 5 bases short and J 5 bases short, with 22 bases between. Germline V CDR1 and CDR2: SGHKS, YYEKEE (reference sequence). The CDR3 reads CASRRKQGAYVETQYF. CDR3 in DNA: TGTGCCAGCAGAAGAAAACAGGGAGCCTACGTGGAGACCCAGTACTTC. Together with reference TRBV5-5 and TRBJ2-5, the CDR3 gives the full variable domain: DAGVTQSPTHLIKTRGQQVTLRCSPISGHKSVSWYQQVLGQGPQFIFQYYEKEERGRGNFPDRFSARQFPNYSSELNVNALLLGDSALYLCASRRKQGAYVETQYFGPGTRLLVL.

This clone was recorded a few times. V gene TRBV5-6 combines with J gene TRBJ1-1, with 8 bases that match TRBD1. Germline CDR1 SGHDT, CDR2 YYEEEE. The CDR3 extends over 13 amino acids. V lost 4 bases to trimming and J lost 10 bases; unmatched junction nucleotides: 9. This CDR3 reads CASSPDSRGPAFF. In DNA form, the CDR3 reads TGTGCCAGCAGCCCGGATTCCAGGGGGCCAGCTTTCTTT.

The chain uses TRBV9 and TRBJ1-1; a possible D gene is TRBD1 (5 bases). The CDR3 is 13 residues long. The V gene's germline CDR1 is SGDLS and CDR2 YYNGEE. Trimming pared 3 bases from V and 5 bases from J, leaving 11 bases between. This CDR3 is CASSASGWTEAFF. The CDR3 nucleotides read TGTGCCAGCAGCGCCTCAGGGTGGACTGAAGCTTTCTTT. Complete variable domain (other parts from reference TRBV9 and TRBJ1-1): DSGVTQTPKHLITATGQRVTLRCSPRSGDLSVYWYQQSLDQGLQFLIQYYNGEERAKGNILERFSAQQFPDLHSELNLSSLELGDSALYFCASSASGWTEAFFGQGTRLTVV.

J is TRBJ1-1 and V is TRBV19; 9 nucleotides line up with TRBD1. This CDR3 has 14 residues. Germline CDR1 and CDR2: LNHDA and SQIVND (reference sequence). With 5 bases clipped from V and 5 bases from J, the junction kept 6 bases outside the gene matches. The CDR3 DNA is TGTGCCAGTAGTGGGGACAGGGTTGGGACTGAAGCTTTCTTT. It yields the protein CASSGDRVGTEAFF.

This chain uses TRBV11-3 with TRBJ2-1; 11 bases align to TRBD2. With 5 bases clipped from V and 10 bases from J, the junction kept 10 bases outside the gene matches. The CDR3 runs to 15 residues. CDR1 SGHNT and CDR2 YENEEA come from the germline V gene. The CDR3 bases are TGTGCCAGCAGCGTCGGGAGAATAGCGGGAGGGGAGCAGTTCTTC. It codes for CASSVGRIAGGEQFF.

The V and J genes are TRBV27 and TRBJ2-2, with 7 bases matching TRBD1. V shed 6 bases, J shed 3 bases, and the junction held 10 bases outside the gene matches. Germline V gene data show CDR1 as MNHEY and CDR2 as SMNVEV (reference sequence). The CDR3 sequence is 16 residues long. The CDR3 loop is CASRAAGGFYTGELFF. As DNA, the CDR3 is TGTGCCAGCAGGGCTGCAGGGGGTTTCTACACCGGGGAGCTGTTTTTT.

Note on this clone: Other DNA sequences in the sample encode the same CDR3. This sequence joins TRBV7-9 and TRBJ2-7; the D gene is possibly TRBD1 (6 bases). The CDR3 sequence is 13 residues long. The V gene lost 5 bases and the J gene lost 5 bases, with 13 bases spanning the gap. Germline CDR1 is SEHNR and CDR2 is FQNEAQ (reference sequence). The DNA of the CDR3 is TGTGCCAGCAGCCGGTCACAGGGCCACGAGCAGTACTTC. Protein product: CASSRSQGHEQYF.

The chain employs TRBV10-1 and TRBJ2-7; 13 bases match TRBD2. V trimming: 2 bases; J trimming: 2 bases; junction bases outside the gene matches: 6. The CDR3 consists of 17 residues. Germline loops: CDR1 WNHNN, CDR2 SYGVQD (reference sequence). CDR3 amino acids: CASSEGTSGTGAYEQYF. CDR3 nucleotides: TGCGCCAGCAGTGAGGGGACTAGCGGGACAGGGGCCTACGAGCAGTACTTC.

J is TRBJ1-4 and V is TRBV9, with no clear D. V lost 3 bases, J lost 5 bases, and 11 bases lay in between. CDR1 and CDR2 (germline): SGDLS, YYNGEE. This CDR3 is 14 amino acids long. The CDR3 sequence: CASSEGPGNEKLFF. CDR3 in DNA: TGTGCCAGCAGCGAAGGGCCGGGGAATGAAAAACTGTTTTTT.

CDR3 nucleotides: TGTGCCAGTAGTATAGCTAGCGGGAGCTACAATGAGCAGTTCTTC. It is translated as CASSIASGSYNEQFF. The chain recombines TRBV19 with TRBJ2-1, with 10 positions matching TRBD2. The CDR3 is 15 amino acids. With V trimmed by 1 base and J by 3 bases, 0 bases remained unmatched. Germline V gene data show CDR1 as LNHDA and CDR2 as SQIVND (reference sequence).

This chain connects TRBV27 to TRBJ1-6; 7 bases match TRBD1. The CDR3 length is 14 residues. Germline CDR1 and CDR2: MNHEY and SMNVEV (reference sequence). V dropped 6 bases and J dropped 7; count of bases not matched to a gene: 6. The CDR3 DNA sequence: TGTGCCAGCAGATCCGGGACAGCCAATTCACCCCTCCACTTT. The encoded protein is CASRSGTANSPLHF.

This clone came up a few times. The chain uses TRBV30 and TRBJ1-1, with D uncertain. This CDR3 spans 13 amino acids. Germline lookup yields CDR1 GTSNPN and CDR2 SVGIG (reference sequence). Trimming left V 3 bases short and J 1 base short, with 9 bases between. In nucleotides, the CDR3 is TGTGCCTGGAGGAGGAACTCGAACACTGAAGCTTTCTTT. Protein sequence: CAWRRNSNTEAFF. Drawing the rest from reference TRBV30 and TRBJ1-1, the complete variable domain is SQTIHQWPATLVQPVGSPLSLECTVEGTSNPNLYWYRQAAGRGLQLLFYSVGIGQISSEVPQNLSASRPQDRQFILSSKKLLLSDSGFYLCAWRRNSNTEAFFGQGTRLTVV.

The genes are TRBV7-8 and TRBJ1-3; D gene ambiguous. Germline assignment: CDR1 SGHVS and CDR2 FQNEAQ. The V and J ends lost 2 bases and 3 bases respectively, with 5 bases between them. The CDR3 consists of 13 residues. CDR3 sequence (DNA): TGTGCCAGCAGCTTACCAGGTGGAAACACCATATATTTT. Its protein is CASSLPGGNTIYF.

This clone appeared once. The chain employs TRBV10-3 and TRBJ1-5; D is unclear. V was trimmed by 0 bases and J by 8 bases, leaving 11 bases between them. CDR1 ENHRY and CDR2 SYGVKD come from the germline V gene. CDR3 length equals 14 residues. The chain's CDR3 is CAISESTGFEPQHF. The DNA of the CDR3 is TGTGCCATCAGTGAGTCAACGGGATTCGAGCCCCAGCATTTT.

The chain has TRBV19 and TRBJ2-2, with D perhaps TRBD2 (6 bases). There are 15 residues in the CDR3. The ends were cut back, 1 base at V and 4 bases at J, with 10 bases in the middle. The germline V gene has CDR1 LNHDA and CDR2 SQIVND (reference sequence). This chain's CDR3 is CASSIGPSATGELFF. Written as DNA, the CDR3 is TGTGCCAGTAGTATAGGTCCTAGCGCCACCGGGGAGCTGTTTTTT.

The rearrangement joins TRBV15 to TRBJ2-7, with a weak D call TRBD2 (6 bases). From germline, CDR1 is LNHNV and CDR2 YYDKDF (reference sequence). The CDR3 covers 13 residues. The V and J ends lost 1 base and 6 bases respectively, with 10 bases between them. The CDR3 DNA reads TGTGCCACCAGCAGAGGGGACTGGGGCGAGCAGTACTTC. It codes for CATSRGDWGEQYF.

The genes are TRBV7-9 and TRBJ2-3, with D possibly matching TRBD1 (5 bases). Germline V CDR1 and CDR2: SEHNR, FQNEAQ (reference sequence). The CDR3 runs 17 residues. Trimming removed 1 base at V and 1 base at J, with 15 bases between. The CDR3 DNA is TGTGCCAGCAGCTTAGGGCCTCGGCAGGGCGGCACAGATACGCAGTATTTT. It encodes CASSLGPRQGGTDTQYF.

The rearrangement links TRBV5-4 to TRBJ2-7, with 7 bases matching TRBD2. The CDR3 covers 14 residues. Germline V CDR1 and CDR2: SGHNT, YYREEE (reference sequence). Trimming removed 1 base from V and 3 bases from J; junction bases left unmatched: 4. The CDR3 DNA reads TGTGCCAGCAGCTTGTCGGGGGGACGCTACGAGCAGTACTTC. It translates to CASSLSGGRYEQYF.